A selection of T cell receptor beta chains follows, all from one sample in a study of blood T cell repertoires in COVID-19. Profiling relied on immunoSEQ multiplex PCR, and the TCRdb table lists in-frame clones only, not all of them. The sample includes about 47,000 clones, roughly 89% seen only once; the top ten take 7.5% to 10%. Specimen: peripheral blood. These receptors were collected from a man at least 80 years old with active or convalescent COVID-19. Each CDR3 is given with its conserved first and last residue. The D gene is left open where the match is weak. Clone size is shown for a subset of rows, as once, few, many or a class of expanded clone.

d_gene	j_gene	v_gene	abundance	CDR3nt	CDR3aa
TRBD2	TRBJ2-3	TRBV6-2/TRBV6-3	few	TGTGCCAGCAGTCCGTTGGAGCGGGGGGCCACAGATACGCAGTATTTT	CASSPLERGATDTQYF
NA	TRBJ2-2	TRBV30	NA	TGTGCCTGGGGACGGACAGTTACCGGGGAGCTGTTTTTT	CAWGRTVTGELFF
NA	TRBJ2-7	TRBV5-1	NA	TGCGCCAGCAGCTTGATCAGTGAGGGGGATCGGTACTTC	CASSLISEGDRYF
NA	TRBJ1-3	TRBV7-2	once	TGTGCCAGCAGTTCTATAGGGAGTCCCGCAAGAAACACCATATATTTT	CASSSIGSPARNTIYF
TRBD2	TRBJ2-7	TRBV10-1	once	TGCGCCAGCAGCGAGACTAGCGGGTCCTACGAGCAGTACTTC	CASSETSGSYEQYF
TRBD1	TRBJ1-3	TRBV19	NA	TGTGCCAGTAGTATACAACGAGGGGGCTTCTCTGGAAACACCATATATTTT	CASSIQRGGFSGNTIYF
TRBD1	TRBJ1-1	TRBV7-9	NA	TGTGCCAGCAGCGCCGACAGGGGGCTAAACACTGAAGCTTTCTTT	CASSADRGLNTEAFF
NA	TRBJ2-5	TRBV29-1	NA	TGCAGCGTCTCGACGGAGGCGGGGACCCAGTACTTC	CSVSTEAGTQYF
NA	TRBJ2-5	TRBV5-4	NA	TGTGCCAGCAGCTTGGTCGGGATTGGAGAGACCCAGTACTTC	CASSLVGIGETQYF
TRBD1	TRBJ2-5	TRBV5-5	NA	TGTGCCAGCAGCCAAACAGGGGGGAAGACCCAGTACTTC	CASSQTGGKTQYF
NA	TRBJ2-2	TRBV4-2	medium-sized	TGTGCCAGCAGCCAACCAGAGAGGGACACCGGGGAGCTGTTTTTT	CASSQPERDTGELFF
NA	TRBJ2-3	TRBV9	medium-sized	TGTGCCAGCAGCGTAGAGCGAGCCACAGATACGCAGTATTTT	CASSVERATDTQYF
NA	TRBJ2-7	TRBV6-7	NA	TGTGCCAGCAGGCAGGGGGGCTCCCTCTCCTACGAGCAGTACTTC	CASRQGGSLSYEQYF
NA	TRBJ1-1	TRBV7-9	NA	TGTGCCAGCAGCTTAGCGCAGGGGCAGAACACTGAAGCTTTCTTT	CASSLAQGQNTEAFF
NA	TRBJ1-2	TRBV6-2/TRBV6-3	NA	TGTGCCAGCAGTGGTCAGAACTATGGCTACACCTTC	CASSGQNYGYTF
NA	TRBJ1-1	TRBV30	NA	TGTGCCTGGAGTGTAGGCCCAGGGGCGAACACTGAAGCTTTCTTT	CAWSVGPGANTEAFF
TRBD1	TRBJ2-1	TRBV25-1	NA	TGTGCCAGCAGTGGAACCGGGACAGCCCTTTACAATGAGCAGTTCTTC	CASSGTGTALYNEQFF
TRBD1	TRBJ1-1	TRBV7-9	once	TGTGCCAGCAGCCCGACAGGGGGAACTGAAGCTTTCTTT	CASSPTGGTEAFF
NA	TRBJ2-3	TRBV7-9	once	TGTGCCAGCAGCCCCGGACAAACAAGCACAGATACGCAGTATTTT	CASSPGQTSTDTQYF
NA	TRBJ2-5	TRBV7-2	NA	TGTGCCAGCAGCTCTCTGGGCGGGCTACTCCAAGAGACCCAGTACTTC	CASSSLGGLLQETQYF
NA	TRBJ2-3	TRBV7-3	NA	TGTGCCAGCAGCCCCTCAGGGAGGTCCCTCACAGATACGCAGTATTTT	CASSPSGRSLTDTQYF
NA	TRBJ2-5	TRBV24-1	NA	TGTGCCACCAGTGATTTCCAGGACCAAGAGACCCAGTACTTC	CATSDFQDQETQYF
NA	TRBJ1-1	TRBV24-1	NA	TGTGCCACGAGTGTTGGAGGGCAGAACACTGAAGCTTTCTTT	CATSVGGQNTEAFF
NA	TRBJ1-6	TRBV5-1	NA	TGCGCCAGCAGCTTGAATCAGAATAATTCACCCCTCCACTTT	CASSLNQNNSPLHF
TRBD1	TRBJ1-1	TRBV7-9	once	TGTGCCAGCAGCATACGGGCTATCAGGGGGGAGGTGGCTGAAGCTTTCTTT	CASSIRAIRGEVAEAFF
TRBD1	TRBJ2-5	TRBV27	NA	TGTGCCAGCAGTTTTTCGGGACAGGTAGCCCAAGAGACCCAGTACTTC	CASSFSGQVAQETQYF
TRBD1	TRBJ1-1	TRBV19	NA	TGTGCCAGTAGTACTATCGGGACAGGGGCGCCCACTGAAGCTTTCTTT	CASSTIGTGAPTEAFF
NA	TRBJ2-1	TRBV7-2	once	TGTGCCAGCAGGAGGCCCTCGGGAAACAATGAGCAGTTCTTC	CASRRPSGNNEQFF
NA	TRBJ1-3	TRBV9	NA	TGTGCCAGCAGCGTAACTTCCACCTCTGGAAACACCATATATTTT	CASSVTSTSGNTIYF
TRBD1	TRBJ1-5	TRBV28	NA	TGTGCCAGCTATACGGGGACAGGGATAATCACGCCCCAGCATTTT	CASYTGTGIITPQHF
NA	TRBJ2-1	TRBV9	NA	TGTGCCAGCAGCGTTAGTATCGCTCCATATGAGCAGTTCTTC	CASSVSIAPYEQFF
NA	TRBJ2-3	TRBV21-1	NA	TGTGCCAGCAGAAAAAGGGCTAGCGGGGGGGCGGAAGATACGCAGTATTTT	CASRKRASGGAEDTQYF
NA	TRBJ2-3	TRBV6-2/TRBV6-3	NA	TGTGCCAGCAGTTCGCAAGGGGGCACAGATACGCAGTATTTT	CASSSQGGTDTQYF
NA	TRBJ1-4	TRBV7-6	NA	TGTGCCAGCAGCTTAGGATGGCAGGGCAATGAAAAACTGTTTTTT	CASSLGWQGNEKLFF
TRBD1	TRBJ1-2	TRBV7-2	once	TGTGCCAGCAGCACACGGACAGGCTCTGGCTACACCTTC	CASSTRTGSGYTF
TRBD1	TRBJ2-7	TRBV5-1	NA	TGCGCCAGCAGCTTGGTGGGCAGGGGGCCGAACGAACAGTACTTC	CASSLVGRGPNEQYF
TRBD2	TRBJ2-2	TRBV5-1	few	TGCGCCAGCACCTGGGGTAGCGGGATTACCGGGGAGCTGTTTTTT	CASTWGSGITGELFF
TRBD1	TRBJ2-4	TRBV28	NA	TGTGCCAGCATCTCTGGGGACAGGTGGGACATTCAGTACTTC	CASISGDRWDIQYF
TRBD2	TRBJ2-5	TRBV5-1	NA	TGCGCCAGCAGCTTGGATGGGACTAGCGGGGGAAAGACCCAGTACTTC	CASSLDGTSGGKTQYF
TRBD1	TRBJ2-1	TRBV7-2	NA	TGTGCCAGCAGCTTCGGGACAGACCCCTACAATGAGCAGTTCTTC	CASSFGTDPYNEQFF
NA	TRBJ2-2	TRBV6-5	NA	TGTGCCAGCAGTTACTCAGGACTATACACCGGGGAGCTGTTTTTT	CASSYSGLYTGELFF
NA	TRBJ1-4	TRBV10-3	NA	TGTGCCATCAGTGAGTCGACGGGGTTTGAAAAACTGTTTTTT	CAISESTGFEKLFF
NA	TRBJ2-5	TRBV12-3/TRBV12-4	NA	TGTGCCAGCAGTGAAACGGCAGGAGGGACCCAGTACTTC	CASSETAGGTQYF
NA	TRBJ2-1	TRBV19	NA	TGTGCCAGTAGACCCCCCAGGGGTAGAGAGGGAAAACACAATGAGCAGTTCTTC	CASRPPRGREGKHNEQFF
TRBD1	TRBJ2-1	TRBV24-1	NA	TGTGCCACCATGGGGACAGGGGGCGTCTATGAGCAGTTCTTC	CATMGTGGVYEQFF
NA	TRBJ1-4	TRBV6-5	once	TGTGCCAGCAGCCCGACAGCAAATGAAAAACTGTTTTTT	CASSPTANEKLFF
TRBD2	TRBJ2-7	TRBV7-2	NA	TGTGCCAGCAGCAGGACTAGCGGGGGGGCAGGGGAGCAGTACTTC	CASSRTSGGAGEQYF
NA	TRBJ2-5	TRBV7-2	NA	TGTGCCAGCAGCTTAATGCCGTCAGGGGGAGGCCAAGAGACCCAGTACTTC	CASSLMPSGGGQETQYF
NA	TRBJ2-2	TRBV21-1	NA	TGTGCCAGCACCCAAAGATCTAACGGGGATACCGGGGAGCTGTTTTTT	CASTQRSNGDTGELFF
NA	TRBJ1-2	TRBV3-1/TRBV3-2	NA	TGTGCCAGCAGACTACCCTCGGCGGTTTGGAGGAATGGCTACACCTTC	CASRLPSAVWRNGYTF
TRBD1	TRBJ2-7	TRBV6-4	NA	TGTGCCAGCAGACGGGACAGGGGGTTCCACGGGCCCTCCTACGAGCAGTACTTC	CASRRDRGFHGPSYEQYF
TRBD1	TRBJ1-2	TRBV10-3	NA	TGTGCCATCAGAGGGGGTAGGGGGCCGCAGGGCTACACCTTC	CAIRGGRGPQGYTF